This TCR beta chain came from a study of tumor-infiltrating lymphocytes in primary liver carcinoma. Study as a whole: Every sample contained roughly 3.65 to 7.5 million productive TCRbeta reads, and these numbers were similar from one tissue type to another.

General study findings and limits: A fraction of only about 7.5-25% of top clones appeared in all five tumor regions.

A note on this clonotype: Its matching antigen is unknown. The junction shows a germline mismatch at one end, possibly a read error.

Scientists recovered RNA and DNA together from roughly 20-30 mg of unsorted bulk tissue. Surgeons resected the patients' primary liver carcinomas. Whichever tumor sample was examined, it had over 75% viable tumor cells. Production of TCR beta cDNA used roughly 480 ng total RNA together with a constant-region primer. The TCR beta library was amplified through three nested multiplex PCR rounds in a modified ARM-PCR procedure. For approximately 10 cycles apiece, the opening two PCR rounds ran with TRBV1-TRBV30 forward primers and a C-beta reverse primer. MiXCR, applied by TCRdb to the multiplex PCR reads, yields one record per CDR3 protein. The sample has 95,000 to 100,000 distinct CDR3 sequences; approximately 70% are singletons. The CDR3 has 14 amino acids. Germline V gene sequence: CDR1 SGHDT, CDR2 YYEEEE.

This clonotype was sampled from a woman in her fifties or sixties with primary liver carcinoma and hepatitis B virus infection. J is TRBJ2-3 and V is TRBV5-6; D is uncertain. The sample taken for sequencing was liver tumor tissue from sampling region 2. The subset here: tumor region T2, inferior pole. CDR3 sequence (DNA): TGTGCCAGTAGCTTGTGGGCGGCCACAGATACGCAGTATTTT. Its translation is CASSLWAATDTQYF.